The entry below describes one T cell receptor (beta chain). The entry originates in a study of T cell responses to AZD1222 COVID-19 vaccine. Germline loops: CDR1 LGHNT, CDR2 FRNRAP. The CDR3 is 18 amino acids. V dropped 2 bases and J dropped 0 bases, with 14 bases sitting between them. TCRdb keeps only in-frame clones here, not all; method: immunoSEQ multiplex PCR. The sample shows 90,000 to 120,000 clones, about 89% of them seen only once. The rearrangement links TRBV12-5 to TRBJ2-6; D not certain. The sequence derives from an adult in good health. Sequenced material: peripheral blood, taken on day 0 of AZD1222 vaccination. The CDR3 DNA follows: TGTGCTAGTGGTTTGCCCTCACAGCGTATCTCTGGGGCCAACGTCCTGACTTTC. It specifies CASGLPSQRISGANVLTF.